This T cell receptor beta chain was recorded in a study of tumor and adjacent non-tumor tissue in lung cancer. Regarding this clonotype: With a much larger clone just one base away, this may be a read error.

This sample's RNA came from whole unsorted tissue. The library came from three nested PCR rounds adapted from ARM-PCR protocols. TCRdb re-called the multiplex PCR reads with MiXCR, one entry per CDR3 protein. The table lists around 200,000 distinct CDR3 sequences, roughly 70% of them singletons. CDR1 and CDR2 (germline): MNHNS, SASEGT. The CDR3 loop spans 13 amino acids. This sequence originates from a man in his 60s with non-small cell lung cancer. The sequenced sample was lung tumor tissue. J is TRBJ2-7 and V is TRBV6-1, with TRBD2 matching over 10 bases. CDR3 DNA: TGTGCCAACAGTGAGCGGGCTAGCGGGAGTCCGTACTTC. Its translation is CANSERASGSPYF.